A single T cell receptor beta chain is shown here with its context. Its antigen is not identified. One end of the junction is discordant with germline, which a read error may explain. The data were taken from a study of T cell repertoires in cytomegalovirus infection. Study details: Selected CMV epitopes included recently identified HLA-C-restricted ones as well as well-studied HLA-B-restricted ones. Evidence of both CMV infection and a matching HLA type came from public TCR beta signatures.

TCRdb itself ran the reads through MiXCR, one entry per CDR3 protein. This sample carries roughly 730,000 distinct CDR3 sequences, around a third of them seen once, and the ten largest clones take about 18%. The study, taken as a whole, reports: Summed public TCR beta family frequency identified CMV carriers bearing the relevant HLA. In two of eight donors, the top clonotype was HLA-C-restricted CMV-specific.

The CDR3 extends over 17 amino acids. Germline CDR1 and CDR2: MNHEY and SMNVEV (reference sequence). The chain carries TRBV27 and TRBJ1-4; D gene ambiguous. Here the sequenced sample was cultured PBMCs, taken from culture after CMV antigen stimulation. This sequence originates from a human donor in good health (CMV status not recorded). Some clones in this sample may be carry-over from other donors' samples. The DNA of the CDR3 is TGTGCCAACAGTCTCACGACCCTACCGAACCCGAATGAAAAACTGTTTTTT. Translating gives CANSLTTLPNPNEKLFF.